The next 5 T cell receptor beta chains were all read from a single sample in a study of blood T cell repertoires in COVID-19. Profiled with immunoSEQ multiplex PCR; TCRdb holds only in-frame clones, not every one. The sample includes some 170,000 clones, over 75% of them seen just once. Sequencing was performed on peripheral blood. The source of these receptors is a man between 65 and 79 years old with acute or convalescent COVID-19.

This chain uses TRBV18 with TRBJ2-1; 7 bases align to TRBD1. Trimming removed 5 bases from V and 5 bases from J; junction bases left unmatched: 15. Germline V gene data show CDR1 as KGHSH and CDR2 as LQKENI. This CDR3 spans 17 amino acids. Written as DNA, the CDR3 is TGTGCCAGCTCAGAATCCCAGGGACAGATTATACACAATGAGCAGTTCTTC. Its translation is CASSESQGQIIHNEQFF.

This clone came up a few times. V and J are TRBV14 and TRBJ2-7, with D tentatively TRBD2 (5 bases). V shed 4 bases and J shed 6 bases, with 13 bases lying between them. This CDR3 region has 13 residues. CDR1 and CDR2 from the germline V gene are SGHDN and FVKESK. CDR3 in amino acids: CASSPRTASEQYF. CDR3 DNA sequence: TGTGCCAGCAGCCCAAGGACTGCCAGCGAGCAGTACTTC.

This chain links TRBV4-2 with TRBJ1-3; 12 bases are shared with TRBD1. The germline CDR1 and CDR2 sequences are LGHNA and YNFKEQ. After removal of 2 bases from V and 1 base from J, the junction contained 6 bases not matched to a gene. This CDR3 is 18 amino acids long. The CDR3 bases are TGTGCCAGCAGCCAAAGGGACAGGGGGCAAAGGTCTGGAAACACCATATATTTT. Its protein is CASSQRDRGQRSGNTIYF.

V is TRBV30 and J is TRBJ2-3; 10 bases map to TRBD2. Germline lookup yields CDR1 GTSNPN and CDR2 SVGIG (reference sequence). With V trimmed by 8 bases and J by 5 bases, 10 bases remained unmatched. This CDR3 has 14 residues. The CDR3 DNA reads TGTGCCAGGACAGCGGGAGGGGTTATAGATACGCAGTATTTT. Protein: CARTAGGVIDTQYF. The full variable domain, rest sourced from reference TRBV30 and TRBJ2-3, is SQTIHQWPATLVQPVGSPLSLECTVEGTSNPNLYWYRQAAGRGLQLLFYSVGIGQISSEVPQNLSASRPQDRQFILSSKKLLLSDSGFYLCARTAGGVIDTQYFGPGTRLTVL.

DNA for the CDR3: TGTGCCAGCAGCCTCCGGAGGGAAGATACGCAGTATTTT. Its translation: CASSLRREDTQYF. The chain joins TRBV7-6 to TRBJ2-3; weak D call: TRBD2 (6 bases). CDR1 SGHVS and CDR2 FNYEAQ come from the germline V gene. The germline V and J ends were trimmed by 5 bases and 5 bases, with 11 bases remaining between them. The CDR3 spans 13 residues. The full variable domain, rest sourced from reference TRBV7-6 and TRBJ2-3, is GAGVSQSPRYKVTKRGQDVALRCDPISGHVSLYWYRQALGQGPEFLTYFNYEAQQDKSGLPNDRFSAERPEGSISTLTIQRTEQRDSAMYRCASSLRREDTQYFGPGTRLTVL.